This TCR beta chain stems from a study of T cells in Graves' hyperthyroidism and ophthalmopathy. In this sample, this clonotype turned up a few times. Patients with uncontrolled infections, other autoimmune diseases, pregnancy or lactation were excluded. Germline V lookup: CDR1 SEHNR, CDR2 FQNEAQ (reference sequence). V was pared by 1 base and J by 5 bases, with 11 bases between. The CDR3 sequence is 14 residues long. It was RNA transcripts that yielded the amplified TCR beta CDR3 regions. The primer set for the first-round RT-PCR of the TCR CDR3 was HTBI. TCRdb ran MiXCR on the multiplex PCR reads and lists one entry per CDR3 protein. Of roughly 700,000 distinct CDR3 sequences listed, 13% to 15% are singletons.

What was sequenced was blood. This rearrangement joins TRBV7-9 to TRBJ2-5, with a weak D call TRBD1 (6 bases). The source is a woman aged 18-29 years with Graves' hyperthyroidism. In DNA form, the CDR3 reads TGTGCCAGCAGCTTAGTTCTCGACAGGGAGACCCAGTACTTC. Its translation is CASSLVLDRETQYF.